This T cell receptor beta chain originates from a study of tumor-infiltrating lymphocytes in primary liver carcinoma (dated by TCRdb to about 2017). Background on the whole study: Of the five patients (three men and two women, aged 30 to 69 years), four had hepatocellular carcinoma and one had combined HCC and intrahepatic cholangiocarcinoma. Samples yielded roughly 3.5 to 8 million productive TCRbeta reads; read depth did not differ significantly between tissue types. The five patients had tumors of stage T1-T3 N0M0, with maximum diameters ranging from 4.2 to 10 cm. Repertoires from technical replicates were highly reproducible, with mean shared-clone rates around 0.87 and correlation coefficients above 0.95. To link TCRbeta repertoire diversity with the local molecular phenotype, the roughly 26 tumor region samples were profiled using Agilent mRNA microarrays. TCRbeta repertoire sequencing, expression microarrays and whole-exome sequencing were combined in the study across five regions of each liver tumor, with adjacent normal tissue and blood also included. A total of some 35 specimens from 5 patients went through TCRbeta repertoire sequencing, namely 25 tumor regions, 5 adjacent noncancerous liver tissues and 5 peripheral blood samples. Summary of the overall study and its limitations: Comparison of CD4+ and CD8+ T cell repertoires was precluded by the use of bulk unsorted samples. Only 4 or 5 patients were included in the study, and the authors note that the findings should be validated in a larger study. Only the TCR beta chain was sequenced, so true repertoire diversity is likely underestimated because unpaired alpha chains were not captured. A significantly larger repertoire fraction was made up by the top 250 clones in tumors than in blood (p = 0.039). Only about 7-24% of top clones were found in all five regions of a tumor, suggesting spatial heterogeneity of tumor-infiltrating T cells. Consistent with antigen-driven expansion, pairs of tumor regions showed higher repertoire overlap (mean around 35%) than either tumor-adjacent pairs (roughly 17%) or tumor-blood pairs (approximately 15%).

Comments on this clonotype: No antigen is known for it. Compared with germline, one end of the junction differs, possibly owing to a read error.

Starting from approximately 500 ng total RNA, TCRbeta-specific cDNA was produced by reverse transcription with a constant-region primer and ProtoScript II reverse transcriptase. Construction of the TCRbeta libraries relied on three nested rounds of multiplex PCR, following a slightly modified ARM-PCR procedure. Sample barcodes and Illumina adapters were attached in a final 25-cycle PCR using Deep VentR polymerase. Before sequencing, amplicons of 200-500 bp were purified from gel using a QIAquick gel extraction kit. An Illumina HiSeq 2500 was used to sequence the TCRbeta amplicons, generating 250-bp paired-end reads. The authors' analysis ran thus. Reads were quality-trimmed with Trimmomatic v0.33, and paired reads were merged with FLASH v1.2.11 to recover full CDR3 sequences. MiGEC v1.2.1b assigned V, D and J germline segments to the rearranged TCRbeta sequences. Clonotype statistics, along with Shannon-Wiener diversity indices, were calculated using VDJtools v1.0.0. Except for diversity analysis, only the 250 most abundant clonotypes of each sample were used in subsequent analyses to reduce sampling bias. TCRdb redid the processing of the public reads, applying fastp at Q25 and MiXCR, and retained in-frame beta chains. Rows merge per CDR3 protein into single entries with the most common DNA and genes. Here the V and J calls rest on TCRdb's processing, not on the authors' analysis. Recorded for this sample are just over 20,000 distinct CDR3 sequences; roughly 79% of them occurred a single time. About 40% of the sample rests with the top ten.

Without any cell sorting, total RNA and DNA were co-extracted from roughly 20-30 mg of bulk tissue using the AllPrep DNA/RNA mini kit. Between late 2015 and March 2016, roughly five patients in China with histopathologically diagnosed primary liver carcinoma had their tumors surgically resected. At the time of sampling, the patients were treatment-naive and had chronic HBV infection. Each tumor was sampled at five spatially separated regions: the tumor centre plus the superior, inferior, left-lateral and right-lateral poles. Histology showed that every tumor sample contained more than 85% viable tumor cells. Fresh tumor and adjacent tissue pieces were bisected; one half was stored in RNAlater at -80°C, the other sent for histology. Input material: liver tumor tissue from sampling region 4. The sample's cell subset or site label, in plain terms: tumor region T4, right-lateral pole. The sequence was collected from a woman aged 25 to 39 with primary liver carcinoma and hepatitis B virus infection.

CDR3 region: CGSTYPGSEETQYF. DNA sequence: TGTGGCAGCACCTACCCCGGGAGCGAAGAGACCCAGTACTTC. Here the chain combines TRBV12-3 or TRBV12-4 and TRBJ2-5, and perhaps TRBD2 as D gene, on 6 matching bases. Taken from cysteine to phenylalanine, the CDR3 has 14 residues. Of the read, only the CDR3 DNA is kept; its 42 bases are in frame from base 1.